The clone carrying this T cell receptor (beta chain) has a handful of counts. No antigen is known for it. Investigators isolated RNA and reverse transcribed it into cDNA to act as the sequencing template. Generated by immunoSEQ multiplex PCR, the TCRdb table keeps only in-frame clones and is missing some. This table has roughly 250,000 clones, less than 80% appearing once. This entry is derived from a study of CD8+ T cells in alopecia areata. Study details: The study gave treated patients oral tofacitinib at 5 to 10 mg twice daily.

T lymphocytes (CD4+ and CD8+) were sorted from PBMCs. General study findings and limits: Resident alphabeta T-cell populations of normal skin are likewise subject to sequencing in scalp samples.

Trimming left V 6 bases short and J 4 bases short, with 21 bases between. This CDR3 is built from 15 residues. CDR1 is SQVTM and CDR2 is ANQGSEA in the germline V gene. The source was CD4+ T cells sorted from blood, collected at week 0. This clonotype originated in a human donor with alopecia areata. This sequence joins TRBV29-1 and TRBJ1-2; D is ambiguous. Here the CDR3 DNA reads TGCAGCGTAGATGTACGAACGACGGCGGGCTATGGCTACACCTTC. This codes for CSVDVRTTAGYGYTF.